This paragraph covers one TCR beta chain sequence. Its antigen is still unknown. It was with 60 Vbeta and 13 Jbeta primers that the PCR ran. TCRdb keeps only in-frame clones here, not all; method: immunoSEQ multiplex PCR. The sample consists of 120,000 to 150,000 clones, about 79% of them appearing once. The ends were cut back, 1 base at V and 5 bases at J, with 6 bases in the middle. The V gene's germline CDR1 is LGHNA and CDR2 YSLEER. This CDR3 contains 13 residues. The data were obtained in a study of cytomegalovirus exposure and HLA in healthy donors. Overall study findings and caveats: The study flagged some 180 TCR beta chains as cytomegalovirus-associated. Analyses of presence/absence relied on an assumption of roughly uniform sequencing depth across donors.

V usage is TRBV4-3 and J usage is TRBJ1-5; no definite D call. This TCR was recovered from a male donor in good health and CMV-seronegative. Sequenced sample: PBMCs. The CDR3 DNA reads as TGCGCCAGCAGCCAAGGGCGGGATCAGCCCCAGCATTTT. Translated, it gives CASSQGRDQPQHF.